This T cell receptor (beta chain) was sequenced in a study of shared clonotypes between healthy human individuals. Study summary: Serving as donors were a couple of women and three men, whose ages spanned 18 to 49.

Every donor, a Caucasian adult, lived in Nashville, Tennessee. The CDR3 runs 14 residues. Per germline, CDR1 MNHEY and CDR2 SMNVEV (reference sequence). Trimming removed 4 bases at V and 7 bases at J, with 14 bases between. Every subset's genomic DNA went evenly onto several immunoSEQ plates. Profiled with immunoSEQ multiplex PCR; TCRdb holds only in-frame clones, not every one. The profile shows approximately 2,300,000 clones, about nine tenths of them singletons. Study-wide findings and caveats: Naive subsets generally had larger estimated richness than memory subsets.

About this clone itself: Antigen specificity is unknown.

This sequence joins TRBV27 and TRBJ1-5; D is unclear. Source material: naive CD4+ T cells from PBMCs. The subset: CD45RA+ positively selected. The TCR comes from a young man in good health. Some clones in this sample may be carry-over from other donors' samples. Here the CDR3 reads CASSSRVKRQPQHF. For the CDR3, the DNA is TGTGCCAGCAGTTCTAGGGTAAAGCGACAGCCCCAGCATTTT.